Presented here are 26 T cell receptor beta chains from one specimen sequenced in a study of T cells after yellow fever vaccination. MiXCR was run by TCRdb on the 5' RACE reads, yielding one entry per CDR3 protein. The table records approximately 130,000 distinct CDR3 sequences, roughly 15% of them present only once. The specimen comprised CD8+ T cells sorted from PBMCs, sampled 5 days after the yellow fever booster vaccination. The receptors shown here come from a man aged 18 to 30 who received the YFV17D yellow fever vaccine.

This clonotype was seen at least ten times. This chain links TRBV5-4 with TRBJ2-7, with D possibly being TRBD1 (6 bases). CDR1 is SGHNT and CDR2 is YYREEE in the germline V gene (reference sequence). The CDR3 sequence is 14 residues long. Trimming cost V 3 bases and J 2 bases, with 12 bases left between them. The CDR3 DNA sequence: TGTGCCAGCAGCTCGATGGACAGACCCTACGAGCAGTACTTC. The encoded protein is CASSSMDRPYEQYF.

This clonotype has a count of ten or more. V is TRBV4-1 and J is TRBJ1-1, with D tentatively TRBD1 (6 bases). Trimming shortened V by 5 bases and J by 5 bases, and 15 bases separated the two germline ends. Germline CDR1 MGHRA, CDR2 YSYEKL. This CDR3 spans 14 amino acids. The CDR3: CASSVYRVGTEAFF. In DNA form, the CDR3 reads TGCGCCAGCAGCGTATACAGGGTAGGGACTGAAGCTTTCTTT.

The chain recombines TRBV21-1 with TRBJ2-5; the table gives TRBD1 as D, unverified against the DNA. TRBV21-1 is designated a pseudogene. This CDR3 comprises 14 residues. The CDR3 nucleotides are TGTGCCAGCAGCAGAATGGGCGGCCAAGAGACCCAGTACTTC. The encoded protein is CASSRMGGQETQYF.

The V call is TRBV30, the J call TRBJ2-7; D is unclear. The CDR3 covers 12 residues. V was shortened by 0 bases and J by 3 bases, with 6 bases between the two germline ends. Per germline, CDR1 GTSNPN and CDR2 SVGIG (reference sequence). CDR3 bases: TGTGCCTGGAGTGTTTCACTCTACGAGCAGTACTTC. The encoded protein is CAWSVSLYEQYF. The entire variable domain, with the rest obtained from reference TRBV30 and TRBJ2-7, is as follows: SQTIHQWPATLVQPVGSPLSLECTVEGTSNPNLYWYRQAAGRGLQLLFYSVGIGQISSEVPQNLSASRPQDRQFILSSKKLLLSDSGFYLCAWSVSLYEQYFGPGTRLTVT.

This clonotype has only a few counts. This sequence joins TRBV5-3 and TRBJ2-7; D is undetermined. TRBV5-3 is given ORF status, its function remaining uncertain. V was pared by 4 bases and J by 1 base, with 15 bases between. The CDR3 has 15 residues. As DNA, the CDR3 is TGTGCCAGAAGCCCCCGGCCCTCTAAATCCTACGAGCAGTACGTC. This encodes CARSPRPSKSYEQYV.

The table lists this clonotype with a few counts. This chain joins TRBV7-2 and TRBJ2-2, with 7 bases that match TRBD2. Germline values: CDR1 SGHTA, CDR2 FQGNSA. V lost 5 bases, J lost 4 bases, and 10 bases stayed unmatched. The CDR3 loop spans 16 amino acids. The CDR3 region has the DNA TGTGCCAGCAGCCACGGGGAGGGGCGGCTCACCGGGGAGCTGTTTTTT. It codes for CASSHGEGRLTGELFF. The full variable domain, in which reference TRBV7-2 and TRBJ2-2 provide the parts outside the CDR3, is GAGVSQSPSNKVTEKGKDVELRCDPISGHTALYWYRQSLGQGLEFLIYFQGNSAPDKSGLPSDRFSAERTGGSVSTLTIQRTQQEDSAVYLCASSHGEGRLTGELFFGEGSRLTVL.

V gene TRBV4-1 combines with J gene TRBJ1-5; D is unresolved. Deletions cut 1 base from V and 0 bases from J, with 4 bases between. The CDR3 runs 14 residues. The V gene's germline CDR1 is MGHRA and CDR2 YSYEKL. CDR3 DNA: TGCGCCAGCAGCCAAGGTGATAGCAATCAGCCCCAGCATTTT. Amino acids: CASSQGDSNQPQHF.

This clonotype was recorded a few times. CDR3 in DNA: TGTGCCAGCAGCTCCGAGATAGCCAAAAACATTCAGTACTTC. It specifies CASSSEIAKNIQYF. V gene TRBV7-9 combines with J gene TRBJ2-4; no firm D call. Per germline, CDR1 SEHNR and CDR2 FQNEAQ (reference sequence). The length of the CDR3 is 14 residues. V was shortened by 4 bases and J by 0 bases, with 7 bases between the two germline ends.

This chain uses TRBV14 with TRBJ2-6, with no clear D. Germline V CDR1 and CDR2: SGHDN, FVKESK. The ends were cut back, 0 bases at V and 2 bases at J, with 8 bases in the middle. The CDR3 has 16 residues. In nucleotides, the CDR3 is TGTGCCAGCAGCCAAGAGTTGCGTCCTGGGGCCAACGTCCTGACTTTC. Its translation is CASSQELRPGANVLTF.

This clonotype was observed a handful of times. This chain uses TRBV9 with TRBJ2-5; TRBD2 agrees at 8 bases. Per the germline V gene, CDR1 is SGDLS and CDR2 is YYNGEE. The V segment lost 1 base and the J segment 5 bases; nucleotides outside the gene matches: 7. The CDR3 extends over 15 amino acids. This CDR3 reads CASSVKGLGTETQYF. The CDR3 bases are TGTGCCAGCAGCGTAAAGGGACTAGGGACGGAGACCCAGTACTTC.

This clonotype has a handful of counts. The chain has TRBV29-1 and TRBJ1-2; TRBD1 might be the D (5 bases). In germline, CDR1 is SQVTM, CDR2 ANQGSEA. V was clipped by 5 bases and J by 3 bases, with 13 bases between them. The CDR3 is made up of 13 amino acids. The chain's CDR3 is CSVIGAGYYGYTF. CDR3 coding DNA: TGCAGCGTTATAGGGGCAGGTTACTATGGCTACACCTTC. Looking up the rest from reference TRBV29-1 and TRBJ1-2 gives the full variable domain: SAVISQKPSRDICQRGTSLTIQCQVDSQVTMMFWYRQQPGQSLTLIATANQGSEATYESGFVIDKFPISRPNLTFSTLTVSNMSPEDSSIYLCSVIGAGYYGYTFGSGTRLTVV.

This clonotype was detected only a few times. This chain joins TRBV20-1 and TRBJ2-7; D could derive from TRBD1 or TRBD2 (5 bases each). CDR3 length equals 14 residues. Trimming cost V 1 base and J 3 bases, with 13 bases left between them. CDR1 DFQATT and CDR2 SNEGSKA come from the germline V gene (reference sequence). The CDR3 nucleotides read TGCAGTGCTAGAGTGCTGGGACGGCGCTACGAGCAGTACGTC. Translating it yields CSARVLGRRYEQYV.

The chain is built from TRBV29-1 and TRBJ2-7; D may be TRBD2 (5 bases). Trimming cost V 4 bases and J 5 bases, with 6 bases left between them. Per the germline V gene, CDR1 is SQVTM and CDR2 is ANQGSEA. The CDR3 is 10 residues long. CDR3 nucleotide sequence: TGCAGCGTTGCCGGGAACGAGCAGTACTTC. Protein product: CSVAGNEQYF.

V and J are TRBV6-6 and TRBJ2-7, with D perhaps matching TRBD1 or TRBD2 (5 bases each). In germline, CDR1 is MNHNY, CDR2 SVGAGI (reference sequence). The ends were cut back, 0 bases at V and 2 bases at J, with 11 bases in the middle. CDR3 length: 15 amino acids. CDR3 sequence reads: CASSYSSQGPYEQYF. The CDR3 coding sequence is TGTGCCAGCAGTTACTCTAGTCAGGGACCCTACGAGCAGTACTTC.

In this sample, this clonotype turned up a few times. CDR3 loop: CSVRTGGLLETQYF. The CDR3 region has the DNA TGTTCTGTTCGGACAGGGGGCTTATTAGAGACCCAGTACTTC. V and J are TRBV6-1 and TRBJ2-5; 11 nucleotides agree with TRBD1. The CDR3 contains 14 residues. Looked up from germline, CDR1 is MNHNS and CDR2 is SASEGT.

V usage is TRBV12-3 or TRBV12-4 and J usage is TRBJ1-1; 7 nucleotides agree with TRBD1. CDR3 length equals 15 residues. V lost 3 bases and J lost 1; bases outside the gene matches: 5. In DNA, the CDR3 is TGTGCCAGCAGTTTCCGGGCAGGGGGGAACACTGAAGCTTTCTTT. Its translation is CASSFRAGGNTEAFF.

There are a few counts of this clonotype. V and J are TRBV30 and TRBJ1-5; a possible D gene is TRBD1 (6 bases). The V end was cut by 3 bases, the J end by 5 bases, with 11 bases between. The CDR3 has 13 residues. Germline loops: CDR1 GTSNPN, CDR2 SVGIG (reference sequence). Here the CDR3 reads CAWSEGGYQPQHF. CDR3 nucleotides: TGTGCCTGGAGCGAGGGGGGATATCAGCCCCAGCATTTT.

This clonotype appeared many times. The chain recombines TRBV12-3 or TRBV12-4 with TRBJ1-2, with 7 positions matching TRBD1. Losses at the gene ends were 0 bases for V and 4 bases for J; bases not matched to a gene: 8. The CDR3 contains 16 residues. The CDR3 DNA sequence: TGTGCCAGCAGTTTAGCGCTCGCAGGGGGGGGCTATGGCTACACCTTC. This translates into CASSLALAGGGYGYTF.

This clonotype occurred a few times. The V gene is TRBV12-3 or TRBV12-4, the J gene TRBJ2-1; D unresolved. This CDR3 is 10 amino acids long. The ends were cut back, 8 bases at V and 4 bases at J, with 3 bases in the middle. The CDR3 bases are TGTGCCAGCGCGTACAATGAGCAGTTCTTC. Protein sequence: CASAYNEQFF.

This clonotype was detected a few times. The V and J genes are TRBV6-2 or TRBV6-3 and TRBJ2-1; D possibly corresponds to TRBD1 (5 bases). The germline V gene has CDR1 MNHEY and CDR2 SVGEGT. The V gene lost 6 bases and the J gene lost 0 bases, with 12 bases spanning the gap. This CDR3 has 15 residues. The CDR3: CASSPRGNSYNEQFF. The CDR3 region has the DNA TGTGCCAGCAGCCCAAGGGGTAACTCCTACAATGAGCAGTTCTTC.

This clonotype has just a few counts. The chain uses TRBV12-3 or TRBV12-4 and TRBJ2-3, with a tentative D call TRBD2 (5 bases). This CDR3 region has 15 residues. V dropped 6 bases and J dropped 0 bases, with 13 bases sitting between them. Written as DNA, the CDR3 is TGTGCCAGCAGCACGCCCGGGGTGAGCACAGATACGCAGTATTTT. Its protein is CASSTPGVSTDTQYF.

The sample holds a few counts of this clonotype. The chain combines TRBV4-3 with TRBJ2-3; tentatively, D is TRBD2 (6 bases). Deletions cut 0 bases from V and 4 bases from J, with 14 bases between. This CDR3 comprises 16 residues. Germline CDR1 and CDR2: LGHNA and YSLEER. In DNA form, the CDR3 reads TGCGCCAGCAGCCAAGATCACCGCGGGGTACCAGATACGCAGTATTTT. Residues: CASSQDHRGVPDTQYF.

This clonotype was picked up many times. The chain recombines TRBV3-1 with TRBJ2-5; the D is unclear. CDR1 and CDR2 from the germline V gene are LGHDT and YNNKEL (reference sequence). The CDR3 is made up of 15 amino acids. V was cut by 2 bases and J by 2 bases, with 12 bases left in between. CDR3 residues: CASSQFSTGQETQYF. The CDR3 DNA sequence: TGTGCCAGCAGCCAATTCTCGACGGGTCAAGAGACCCAGTACTTC.

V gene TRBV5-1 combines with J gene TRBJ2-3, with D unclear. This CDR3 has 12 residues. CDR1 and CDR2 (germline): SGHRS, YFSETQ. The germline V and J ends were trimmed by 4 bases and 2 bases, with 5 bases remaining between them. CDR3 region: CASSRNTDTQYF. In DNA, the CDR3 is TGCGCCAGCAGCCGGAACACAGATACGCAGTATTTT.

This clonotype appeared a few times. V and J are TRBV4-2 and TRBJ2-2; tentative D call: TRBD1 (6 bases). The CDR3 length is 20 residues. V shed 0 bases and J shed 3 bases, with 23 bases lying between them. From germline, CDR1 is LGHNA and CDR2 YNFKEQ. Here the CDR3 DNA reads TGTGCCAGCAGCCAAGATTTCGTGCAGGGGTCAGGCTGGCACACCGGGGAGCTGTTTTTT. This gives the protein CASSQDFVQGSGWHTGELFF.

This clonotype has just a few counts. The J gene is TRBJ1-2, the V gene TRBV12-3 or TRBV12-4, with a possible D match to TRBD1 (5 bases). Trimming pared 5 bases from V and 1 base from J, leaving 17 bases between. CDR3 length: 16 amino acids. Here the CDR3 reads CASSHTNLRGNYGYTF. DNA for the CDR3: TGTGCCAGCAGTCATACGAACCTGAGGGGTAACTATGGCTACACCTTC.